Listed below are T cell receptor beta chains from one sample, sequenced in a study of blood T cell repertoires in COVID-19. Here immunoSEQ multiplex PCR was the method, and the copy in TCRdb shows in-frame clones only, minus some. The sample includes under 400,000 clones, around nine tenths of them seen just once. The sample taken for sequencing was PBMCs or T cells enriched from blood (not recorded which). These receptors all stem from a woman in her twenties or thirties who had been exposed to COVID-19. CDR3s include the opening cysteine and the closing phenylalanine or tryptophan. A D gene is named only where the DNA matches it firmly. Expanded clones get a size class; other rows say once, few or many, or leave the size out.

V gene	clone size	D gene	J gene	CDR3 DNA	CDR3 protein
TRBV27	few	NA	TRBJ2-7	TGTGCCAGCAGTTTATCGGCAGGGGTAAACTACGAGCAGTACTTC	CASSLSAGVNYEQYF
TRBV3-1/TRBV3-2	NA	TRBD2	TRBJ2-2	TGTGCCAGCAGCCAAGGCCCTAGCGGGAGGTGGAGCGGGGAGCTGTTTTTT	CASSQGPSGRWSGELFF
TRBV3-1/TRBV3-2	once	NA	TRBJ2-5	TGTGCCAGCAGCCCCGGATTACAGGATCAAGAGACCCAGTACTTC	CASSPGLQDQETQYF
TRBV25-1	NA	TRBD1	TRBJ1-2	TGTGCCAGCAGTGACCCGGGACAGGGCACTTATGGCTACACCTTC	CASSDPGQGTYGYTF
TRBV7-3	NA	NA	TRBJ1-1	TGTGCCAGCAGCCCATGGGAGCCACACAGGGATAAGGACACTGAAGCTTTCTTT	CASSPWEPHRDKDTEAFF
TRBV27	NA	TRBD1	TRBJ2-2	TGTGCCAGCAGGTCCGACAGGGTAAACACCGGGGAGCTGTTTTTT	CASRSDRVNTGELFF
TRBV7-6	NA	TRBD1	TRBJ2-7	TGTGCCACCGCGGTGGACAGGGGAGAAGCCTACGAGCAGTACTTC	CATAVDRGEAYEQYF
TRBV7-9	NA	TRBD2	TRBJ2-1	TGTGCCAGCAGCCCGGGGGAGCGGGAGCTTGAGCAGTTCTTC	CASSPGERELEQFF
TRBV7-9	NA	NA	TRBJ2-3	TGTGCCAGCAGCTTAGTCGGCCAGGGGCCCACAGATACGCAGTATTTT	CASSLVGQGPTDTQYF
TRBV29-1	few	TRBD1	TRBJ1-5	TGCAGTCCGCGTCTGGACAGGGCGGAGGGGATGAATCAGCCCCAGCATTTT	CSPRLDRAEGMNQPQHF
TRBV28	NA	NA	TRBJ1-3	TGTGCCAGCAGTTTAGTGGGGGGGACTTTGACCATATATTTT	CASSLVGGTLTIYF
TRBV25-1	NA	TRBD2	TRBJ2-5	TGTGCCAGCAGCCCATGGGGCGGGAGTGGTGAAGAGACCCAGTACTTC	CASSPWGGSGEETQYF
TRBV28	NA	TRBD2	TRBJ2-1	TGTGCCAGCAGTTTTTTGGCTAGCGGGGGTCACTCCTACAATGAGCAGTTCTTC	CASSFLASGGHSYNEQFF
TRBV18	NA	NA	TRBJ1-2	TGTGCCAGCTCACCTAACAGGGACCCCTATGGCTACACCTTC	CASSPNRDPYGYTF
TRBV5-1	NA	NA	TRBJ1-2	TGCGCCAGCAGCTTCCCTCCAGAAGGCTACACCTTC	CASSFPPEGYTF
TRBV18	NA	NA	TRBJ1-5	TGTGCCAGCTCACCACTAAGTCAGGGGCCCAATCAGCCCCAGCATTTT	CASSPLSQGPNQPQHF
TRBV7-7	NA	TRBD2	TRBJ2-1	TGTGCTAGCAGCCAAGCGGGATCCTCCTACAATGAGCAGTTCTTC	CASSQAGSSYNEQFF
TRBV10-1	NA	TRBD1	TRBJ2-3	TGCGCCAGCAGTTCGGACAGGGGAAGCACAGATACGCAGTATTTT	CASSSDRGSTDTQYF
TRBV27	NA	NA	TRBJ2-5	TGTGCCAGCAGTTTTGGGGGGAGGAACCAAGAGACCCAGTACTTC	CASSFGGRNQETQYF
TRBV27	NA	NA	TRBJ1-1	TGTGCCAGCAAAAGCAATTTGGTCACTGAAGCTTTCTTT	CASKSNLVTEAFF
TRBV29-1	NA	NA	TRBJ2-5	TGCAGCGTTCGTCTGACGGGGAAGAAAGAGACCCAGTACTTC	CSVRLTGKKETQYF
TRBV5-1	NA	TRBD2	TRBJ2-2	TGCGCCAGCAGCCCACTAGCGGGGGCGAACGGGGAGCTGTTTTTT	CASSPLAGANGELFF
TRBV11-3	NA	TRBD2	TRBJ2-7	TGTGCCAGCAGCCGATACGCGACTAGCGACTACGAGCAGTACTTC	CASSRYATSDYEQYF
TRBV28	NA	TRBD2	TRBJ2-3	TGTGCCAGCAGTCCCACATCAACTAGCGGTCGACTTCCGAATACGCAGTATTTT	CASSPTSTSGRLPNTQYF